What follows is one TCR beta chain and its context. What antigen it recognizes has not been identified. The record has no base qualities; no much larger clone is one base away. In the prospective study, participants were roughly 18 to 100 years old, resided in about two dozen geographic areas of the United States, and were enrolled through a virtual design. To assign participants to cohorts, the prospective study relied on clinical history that participants themselves reported in a screening survey and a study questionnaire. A participant counted as exposed if, within 2 weeks of entering the study, that participant had been in contact with someone who had a PCR-confirmed or clinician-diagnosed COVID-19 case. In the prospective study, whole blood, serum and a nasopharyngeal or oropharyngeal swab were collected from each participant by mobile phlebotomists. Participants in the prospective study had the option to provide additional blood draws and questionnaires over an approximately 2-month period. Prospective study blood samples were shipped either frozen or at room temperature before DNA extraction.

This entry comes from a study of blood T cell repertoires in COVID-19 (dated by TCRdb to between 2020 and 2021). About the study as a whole: Samples from collaborators originated in the United States, Italy and Spain and spanned both the acute and convalescent phases of COVID-19. A de-identified subject ID, COVID-19 status, age in years and sex were almost always included in the sample metadata. The samples were drawn from two sources: the first 160 participants of the ongoing ImmuneRACE study, and approximately 1,300 subjects contributed by 6 global collaborators. Where HLA class I and class II types were available, the types were taken from metadata supplied by the sample provider, not from assay-based typing. A freely available public database, intended as a resource for researchers studying the immune response to SARS-CoV-2, is where the repertoires were released. The prospective study material was composed of cDNA or gDNA derived from T cells, B-cell-depleted T cells, or PBMCs. Deeply sampled blood TCRbeta repertoires from subjects exposed to, actively infected with, or recovered from COVID-19 were included in the dataset. Overall study outcomes, separate from this receptor: The amount of clinical and demographic metadata varied by source and participant and was provided uncurated.

TCRbeta CDR3 regions were amplified from genomic DNA by means of the immunoSEQ Assay, a bias-controlled multiplex PCR. Per the original workflow: Within the assay, amplification of reference gene primers was used to estimate how many nucleated cells each sample contained. To quantify the absolute abundance of each unique TCRbeta CDR3 rearrangement, sequence reads were collapsed and filtered. For each sample, productive Simpson clonality was calculated by taking the square root of Simpson's diversity index across productive rearrangements. In its TCRdb copy, this immuneACCESS table keeps in-frame sequences only and misses some clones. Where compared with another copy, unresolved V genes explain less than half of these, and the others have no known cause. V and J calls and clone size are copied from that table; D and trimming were computed from the DNA. This sample gives 250,000 or so clones in total; 88% of them show up just once. The ten largest clones represent about 3.1% of the sample.

The CDR3 holds 14 amino acids from the cysteine to the phenylalanine. The kept DNA is CDR3 alone, 42 bases in frame from the first base. The germline V gene yields SGHTA for CDR1 and FQGNSA for CDR2. V and J are truncated by 2 bases and 1 base respectively, leaving an intervening sequence of 8 bases. The clonotype comes from a woman aged 40 to 50 who had been exposed to COVID-19. In this chain, TRBV7-2 is recombined with TRBJ1-1; the D segment cannot be called with confidence. The material sequenced was PBMCs or T cells enriched from blood (not recorded which). The CDR3 amino acid sequence is: CASSLIAGNTEAFF. The DNA sequence reads TGTGCCAGCAGCTTAATTGCGGGGAACACTGAAGCTTTCTTT.